This T cell receptor beta chain is drawn from a study of cytomegalovirus exposure and HLA in healthy donors. Whole-study findings and limits: Further analysis, carried out later, found HLA-associated TCR beta chains more clonally expanded than equally common other chains. The presence/absence work took it that sequencing depth was about the same across donors. For TCR beta chains, V- and J-gene trimming was later linked to a missense DCLRE1C variant. A highly shared variant cluster was judged a likely technical artifact.

This CDR3 contains 15 residues. V was shortened by 3 bases and J by 1 base, with 12 bases between the two germline ends. Germline V CDR1 and CDR2: LGHNA, YNFKEQ. Primers for the PCR totalled 60 Vbeta and 13 Jbeta. Assay: immunoSEQ multiplex PCR; the TCRdb copy retains only in-frame clones and omits some. The sample lists 100,000 to 150,000 clones; roughly 80% were seen once. A remark on this clone: Its antigen is as yet unknown.

This clonotype originated in a male donor in good health and CMV-seronegative. Input material: PBMCs. The chain combines TRBV4-2 with TRBJ1-1, with D possibly matching TRBD1 (6 bases). Here the CDR3 DNA reads TGTGCCAGCAGCCAGAACGACAGGCAGAACACTGAAGCTTTCTTT. Translation gives CASSQNDRQNTEAFF.